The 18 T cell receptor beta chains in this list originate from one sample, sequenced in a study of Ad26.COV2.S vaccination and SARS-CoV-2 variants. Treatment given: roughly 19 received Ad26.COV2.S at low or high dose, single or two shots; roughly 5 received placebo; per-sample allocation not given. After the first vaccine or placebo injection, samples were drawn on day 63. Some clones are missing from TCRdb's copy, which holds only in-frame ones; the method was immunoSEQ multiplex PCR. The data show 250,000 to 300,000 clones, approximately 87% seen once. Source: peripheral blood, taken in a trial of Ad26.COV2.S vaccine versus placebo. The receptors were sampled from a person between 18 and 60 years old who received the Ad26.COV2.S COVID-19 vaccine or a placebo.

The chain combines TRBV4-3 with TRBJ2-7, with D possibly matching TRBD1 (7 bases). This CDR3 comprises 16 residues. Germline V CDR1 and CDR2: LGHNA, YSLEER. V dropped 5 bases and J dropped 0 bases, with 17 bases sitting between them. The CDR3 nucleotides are TGCGCCAGCAGCAAGTCCGCGGGGACAGCCTCCTACGAGCAGTACTTC. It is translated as CASSKSAGTASYEQYF.

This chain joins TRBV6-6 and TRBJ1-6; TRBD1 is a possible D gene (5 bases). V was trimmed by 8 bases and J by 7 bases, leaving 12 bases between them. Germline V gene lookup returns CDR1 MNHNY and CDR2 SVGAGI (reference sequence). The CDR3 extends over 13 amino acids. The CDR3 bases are TGTGCCAGCCTACTGACAGCGAATTCACCCCTCCACTTT. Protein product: CASLLTANSPLHF.

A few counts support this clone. DNA of the CDR3: TGCGCCAGCAGCGCACAGGGTTCGAACACTGAAGCTTTCTTT. Amino acid sequence: CASSAQGSNTEAFF. The chain recombines TRBV5-1 with TRBJ1-1, with a possible D match to TRBD1 (6 bases). CDR3 length: 14 residues. V gave up 4 bases and J gave up 1 base, with 11 bases separating them. Looked up from germline, CDR1 is SGHRS and CDR2 is YFSETQ.

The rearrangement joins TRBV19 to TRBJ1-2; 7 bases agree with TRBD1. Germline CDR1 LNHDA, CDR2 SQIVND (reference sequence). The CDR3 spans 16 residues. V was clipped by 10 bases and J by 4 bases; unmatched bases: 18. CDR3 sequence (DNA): TGTGCCACTACCCGGGTCCCTACAGGGGATAGCTATGGCTACACCTTC. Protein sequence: CATTRVPTGDSYGYTF.

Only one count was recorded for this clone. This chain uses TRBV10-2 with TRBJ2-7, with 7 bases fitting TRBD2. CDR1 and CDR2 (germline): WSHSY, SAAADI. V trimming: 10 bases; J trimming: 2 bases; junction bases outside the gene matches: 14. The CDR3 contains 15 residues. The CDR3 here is CATSLRLADTYEQYF. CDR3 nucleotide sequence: TGCGCCACCTCACTCCGACTAGCCGATACCTACGAGCAGTACTTC.

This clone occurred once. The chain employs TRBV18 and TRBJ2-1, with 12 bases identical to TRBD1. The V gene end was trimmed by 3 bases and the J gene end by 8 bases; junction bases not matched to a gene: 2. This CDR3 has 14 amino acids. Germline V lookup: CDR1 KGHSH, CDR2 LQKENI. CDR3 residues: CASSPGQGAYEQFF. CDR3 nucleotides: TGTGCCAGCTCACCGGGACAGGGGGCCTATGAGCAGTTCTTC.

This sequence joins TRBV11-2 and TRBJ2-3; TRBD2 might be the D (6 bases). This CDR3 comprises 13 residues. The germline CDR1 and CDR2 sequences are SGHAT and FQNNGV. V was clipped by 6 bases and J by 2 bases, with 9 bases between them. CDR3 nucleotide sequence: TGTGCCAGCAGACTAGCACACACAGATACGCAGTATTTT. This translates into CASRLAHTDTQYF.

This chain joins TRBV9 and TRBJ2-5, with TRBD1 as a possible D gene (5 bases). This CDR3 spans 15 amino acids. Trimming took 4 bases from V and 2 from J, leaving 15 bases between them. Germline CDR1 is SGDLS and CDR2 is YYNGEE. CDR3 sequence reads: CASSPYPGPQETQYF. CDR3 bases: TGTGCCAGCAGCCCATACCCAGGGCCGCAAGAGACCCAGTACTTC.

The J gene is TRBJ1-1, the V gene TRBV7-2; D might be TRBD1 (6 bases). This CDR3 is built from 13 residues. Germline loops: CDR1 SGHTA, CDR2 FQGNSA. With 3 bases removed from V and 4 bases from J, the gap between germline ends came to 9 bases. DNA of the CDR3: TGTGCCAGCAGCTTGCGGACAGTCACTGAAGCTTTCTTT. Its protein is CASSLRTVTEAFF.

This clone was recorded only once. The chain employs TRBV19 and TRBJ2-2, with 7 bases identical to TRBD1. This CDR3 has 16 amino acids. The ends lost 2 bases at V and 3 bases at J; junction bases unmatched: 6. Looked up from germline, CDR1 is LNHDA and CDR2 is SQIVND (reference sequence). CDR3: CASSITGAQYTGELFF. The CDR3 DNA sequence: TGTGCCAGTAGTATAACAGGGGCGCAGTACACCGGGGAGCTGTTTTTT.

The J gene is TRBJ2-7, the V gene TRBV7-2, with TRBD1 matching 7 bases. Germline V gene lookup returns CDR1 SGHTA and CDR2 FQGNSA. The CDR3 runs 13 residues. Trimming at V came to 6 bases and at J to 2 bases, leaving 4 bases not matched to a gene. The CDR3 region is CASRETGPYEQYF. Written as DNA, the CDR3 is TGTGCCAGCAGGGAGACAGGGCCCTACGAGCAGTACTTC.

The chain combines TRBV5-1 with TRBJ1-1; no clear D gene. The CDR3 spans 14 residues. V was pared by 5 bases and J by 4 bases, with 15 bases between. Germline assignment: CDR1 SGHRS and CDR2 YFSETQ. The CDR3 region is CASSSELASTEAFF. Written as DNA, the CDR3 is TGCGCCAGCAGTTCGGAGTTAGCGAGCACTGAAGCTTTCTTT.

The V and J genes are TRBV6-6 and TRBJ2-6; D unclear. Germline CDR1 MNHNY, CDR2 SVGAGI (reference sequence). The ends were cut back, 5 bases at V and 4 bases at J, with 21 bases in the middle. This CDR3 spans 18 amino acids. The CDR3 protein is CASSREPINTWGANVLTF. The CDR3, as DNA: TGTGCCAGCAGTCGAGAGCCCATCAATACGTGGGGGGCCAACGTCCTGACTTTC.

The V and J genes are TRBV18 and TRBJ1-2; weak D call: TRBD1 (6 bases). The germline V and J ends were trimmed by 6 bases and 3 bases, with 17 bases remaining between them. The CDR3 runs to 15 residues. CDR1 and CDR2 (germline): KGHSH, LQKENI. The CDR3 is CASSPSTGLDYGYTF. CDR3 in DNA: TGTGCCAGCTCGCCGTCAACAGGGTTAGACTATGGCTACACCTTC.

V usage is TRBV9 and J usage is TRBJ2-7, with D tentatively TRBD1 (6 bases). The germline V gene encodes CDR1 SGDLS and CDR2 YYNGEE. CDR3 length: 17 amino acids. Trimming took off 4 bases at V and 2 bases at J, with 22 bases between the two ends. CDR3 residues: CASSPRPGTTKAYEQYF. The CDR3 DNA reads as TGTGCCAGCAGCCCGCGACCGGGGACAACTAAAGCCTACGAGCAGTACTTC.

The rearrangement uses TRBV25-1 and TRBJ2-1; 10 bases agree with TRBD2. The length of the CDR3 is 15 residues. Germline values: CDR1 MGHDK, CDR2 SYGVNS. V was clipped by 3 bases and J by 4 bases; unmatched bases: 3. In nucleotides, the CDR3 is TGTGCCAGCAGTGATGCTAGCGGGAGATACAATGAGCAGTTCTTC. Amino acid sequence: CASSDASGRYNEQFF.

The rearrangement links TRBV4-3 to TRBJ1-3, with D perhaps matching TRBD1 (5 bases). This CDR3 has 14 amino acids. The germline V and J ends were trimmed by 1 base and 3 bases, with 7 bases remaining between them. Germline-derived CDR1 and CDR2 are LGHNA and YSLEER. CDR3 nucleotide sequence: TGCGCCAGCAGCCAAGGGGGACGTGGAAACACCATATATTTT. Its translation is CASSQGGRGNTIYF.

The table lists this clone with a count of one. This CDR3 is CASSPTRDRVTEAFF. The CDR3 nucleotides read TGTGCCAGTAGCCCCACCCGGGACAGGGTCACTGAAGCTTTCTTT. This chain connects TRBV19 to TRBJ1-1; 9 positions agree with TRBD1. Per germline, CDR1 LNHDA and CDR2 SQIVND (reference sequence). CDR3 length: 15 amino acids. Trimming removed 6 bases from V and 4 bases from J; junction bases left unmatched: 9. The variable domain in full, with the rest retrieved from reference TRBV19 and TRBJ1-1, is DGGITQSPKYLFRKEGQNVTLSCEQNLNHDAMYWYRQDPGQGLRLIYYSQIVNDFQKGDIAEGYSVSREKKESFPLTVTSAQKNPTAFYLCASSPTRDRVTEAFFGQGTRLTVV.